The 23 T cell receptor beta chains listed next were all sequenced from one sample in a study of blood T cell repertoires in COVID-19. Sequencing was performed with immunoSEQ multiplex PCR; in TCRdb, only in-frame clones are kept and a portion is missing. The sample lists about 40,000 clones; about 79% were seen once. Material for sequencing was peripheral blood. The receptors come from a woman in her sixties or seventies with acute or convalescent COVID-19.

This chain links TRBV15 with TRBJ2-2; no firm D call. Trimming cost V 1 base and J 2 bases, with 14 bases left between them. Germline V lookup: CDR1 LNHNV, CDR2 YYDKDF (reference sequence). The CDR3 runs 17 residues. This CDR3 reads CATSRAFSLYNTGELFF. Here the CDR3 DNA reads TGTGCCACCAGCAGAGCCTTTTCTCTATATAACACCGGGGAGCTGTTTTTT.

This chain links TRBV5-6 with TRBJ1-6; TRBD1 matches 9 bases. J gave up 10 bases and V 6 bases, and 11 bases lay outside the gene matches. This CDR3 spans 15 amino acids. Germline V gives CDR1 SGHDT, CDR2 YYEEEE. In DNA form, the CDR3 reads TGTGCCAGCATGGCGAAAACAGGGGGCGCCTCACCCCTCCACTTT. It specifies CASMAKTGGASPLHF.

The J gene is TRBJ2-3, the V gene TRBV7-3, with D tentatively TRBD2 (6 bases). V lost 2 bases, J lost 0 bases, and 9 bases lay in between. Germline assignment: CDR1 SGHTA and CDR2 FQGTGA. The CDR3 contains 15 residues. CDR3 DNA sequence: TGTGCCAGCAGCTTACTAGCGTATAGCACAGATACGCAGTATTTT. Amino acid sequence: CASSLLAYSTDTQYF.

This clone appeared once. The CDR3 is CARSRTGVTGELFF. The CDR3 DNA sequence: TGTGCCAGAAGCCGGACAGGGGTCACCGGGGAGCTGTTTTTT. This sequence joins TRBV5-3 and TRBJ2-2; 9 bases align to TRBD1. TRBV5-3 has ORF status, its function being uncertain. The CDR3 contains 14 residues. Trimming at V came to 4 bases and at J to 4 bases, leaving 2 bases not matched to a gene.

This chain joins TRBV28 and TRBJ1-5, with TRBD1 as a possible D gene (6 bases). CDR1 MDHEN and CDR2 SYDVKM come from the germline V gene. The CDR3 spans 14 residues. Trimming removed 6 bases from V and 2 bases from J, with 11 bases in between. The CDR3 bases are TGTGCCAGCAGGTGGGGGGGGCGCAATCAGCCCCAGCATTTT. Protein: CASRWGGRNQPQHF.

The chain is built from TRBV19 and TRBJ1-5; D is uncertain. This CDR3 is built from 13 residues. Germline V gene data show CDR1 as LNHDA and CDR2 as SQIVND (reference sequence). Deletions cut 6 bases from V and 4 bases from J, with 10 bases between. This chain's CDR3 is CASSMELNQPQHF. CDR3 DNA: TGTGCCAGTAGCATGGAGCTAAATCAGCCCCAGCATTTT.

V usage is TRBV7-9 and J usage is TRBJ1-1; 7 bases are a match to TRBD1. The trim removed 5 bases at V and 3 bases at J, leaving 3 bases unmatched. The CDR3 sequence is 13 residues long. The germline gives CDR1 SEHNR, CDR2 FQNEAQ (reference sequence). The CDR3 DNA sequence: TGTGCCAGCAGCCTAACAGGGGACACTGAAGCTTTCTTT. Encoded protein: CASSLTGDTEAFF.

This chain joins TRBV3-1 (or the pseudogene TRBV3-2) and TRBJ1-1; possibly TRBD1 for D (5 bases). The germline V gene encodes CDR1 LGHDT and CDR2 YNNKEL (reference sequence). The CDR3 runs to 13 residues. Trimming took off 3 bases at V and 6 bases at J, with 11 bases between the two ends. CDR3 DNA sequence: TGTGCCAGCAGCCACGGGCAGGGCGCTGAAGCTTTCTTT. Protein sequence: CASSHGQGAEAFF.

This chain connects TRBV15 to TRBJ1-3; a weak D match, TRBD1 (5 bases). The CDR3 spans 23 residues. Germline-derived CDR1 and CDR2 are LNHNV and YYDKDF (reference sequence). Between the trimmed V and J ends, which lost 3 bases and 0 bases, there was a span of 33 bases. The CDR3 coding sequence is TGTGCCACCAGCAGCCTCCGAAGTAGAAGGGGCGGAATCCAACCTAGCTCTGGAAACACCATATATTTT. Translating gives CATSSLRSRRGGIQPSSGNTIYF.

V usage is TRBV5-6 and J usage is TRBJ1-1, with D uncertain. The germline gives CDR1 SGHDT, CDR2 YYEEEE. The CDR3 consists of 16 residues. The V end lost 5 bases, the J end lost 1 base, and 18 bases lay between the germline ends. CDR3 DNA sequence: TGTGCCAGCAGAGACACGAGGGCACGCGCGAACACTGAAGCTTTCTTT. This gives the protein CASRDTRARANTEAFF.

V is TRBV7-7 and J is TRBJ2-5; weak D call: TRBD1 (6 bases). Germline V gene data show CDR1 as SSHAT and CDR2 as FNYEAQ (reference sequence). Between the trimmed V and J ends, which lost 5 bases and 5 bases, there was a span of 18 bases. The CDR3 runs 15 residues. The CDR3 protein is CASSRTGHKEETQYF. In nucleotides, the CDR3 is TGTGCCAGCAGCAGGACGGGACACAAGGAGGAGACCCAGTACTTC.

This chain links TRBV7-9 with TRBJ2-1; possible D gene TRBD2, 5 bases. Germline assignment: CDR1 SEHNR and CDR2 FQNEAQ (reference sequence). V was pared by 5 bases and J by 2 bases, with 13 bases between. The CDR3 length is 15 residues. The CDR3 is CASSRLTGTYNEQFF. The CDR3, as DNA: TGTGCCAGCAGCAGACTGACCGGGACCTACAATGAGCAGTTCTTC.

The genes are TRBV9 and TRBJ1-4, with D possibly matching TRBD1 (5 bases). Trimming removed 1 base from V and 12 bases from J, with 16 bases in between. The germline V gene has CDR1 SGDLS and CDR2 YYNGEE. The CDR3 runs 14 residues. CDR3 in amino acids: CASSVTPWGGELFF. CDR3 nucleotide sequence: TGTGCCAGCAGCGTAACCCCCTGGGGGGGAGAACTGTTTTTT.

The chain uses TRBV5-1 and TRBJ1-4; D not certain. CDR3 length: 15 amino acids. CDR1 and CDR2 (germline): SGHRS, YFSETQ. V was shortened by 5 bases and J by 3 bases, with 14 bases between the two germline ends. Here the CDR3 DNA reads TGCGCCAGCAGTTTCAGTCCCCCCCCTAATGAAAAACTGTTTTTT. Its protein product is CASSFSPPPNEKLFF.

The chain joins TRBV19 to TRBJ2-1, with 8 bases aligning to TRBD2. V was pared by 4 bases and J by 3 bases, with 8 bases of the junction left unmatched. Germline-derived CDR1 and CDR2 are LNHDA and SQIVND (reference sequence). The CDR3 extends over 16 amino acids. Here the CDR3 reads CASSTQSGRDYNEQFF. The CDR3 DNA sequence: TGTGCCAGTAGTACCCAAAGCGGGAGAGACTACAATGAGCAGTTCTTC.

The CDR3 sequence is CASSLEAGDNSPLHF. The DNA for the CDR3 is TGTGCCAGCAGCTTGGAAGCGGGGGATAATTCACCCCTCCACTTT. V is TRBV5-6 and J is TRBJ1-6; D perhaps matches TRBD1 (5 bases). There are 15 residues in the CDR3. Germline-derived CDR1 and CDR2 are SGHDT and YYEEEE. Trimming took off 0 bases at V and 5 bases at J, with 9 bases between the two ends.

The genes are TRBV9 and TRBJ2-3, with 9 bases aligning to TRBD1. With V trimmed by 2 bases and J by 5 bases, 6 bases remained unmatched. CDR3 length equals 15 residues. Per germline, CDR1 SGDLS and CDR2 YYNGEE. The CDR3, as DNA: TGTGCCAGCAGCGTTAAAAGGACAGGGGAAGATACGCAGTATTTT. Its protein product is CASSVKRTGEDTQYF. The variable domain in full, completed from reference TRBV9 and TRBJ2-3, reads DSGVTQTPKHLITATGQRVTLRCSPRSGDLSVYWYQQSLDQGLQFLIQYYNGEERAKGNILERFSAQQFPDLHSELNLSSLELGDSALYFCASSVKRTGEDTQYFGPGTRLTVL.

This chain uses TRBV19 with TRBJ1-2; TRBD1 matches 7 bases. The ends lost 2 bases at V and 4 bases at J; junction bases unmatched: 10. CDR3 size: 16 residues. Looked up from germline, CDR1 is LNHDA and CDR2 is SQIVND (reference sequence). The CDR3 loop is CASSILSRGSGYGYTF. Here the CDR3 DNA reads TGTGCCAGTAGTATACTAAGCAGGGGGTCCGGCTATGGCTACACCTTC. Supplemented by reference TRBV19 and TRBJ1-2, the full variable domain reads DGGITQSPKYLFRKEGQNVTLSCEQNLNHDAMYWYRQDPGQGLRLIYYSQIVNDFQKGDIAEGYSVSREKKESFPLTVTSAQKNPTAFYLCASSILSRGSGYGYTFGSGTRLTVV.

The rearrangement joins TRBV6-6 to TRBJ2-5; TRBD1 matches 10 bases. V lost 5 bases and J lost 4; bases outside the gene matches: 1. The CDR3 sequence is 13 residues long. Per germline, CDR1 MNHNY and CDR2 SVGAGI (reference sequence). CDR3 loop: CASSRTGGETQYF. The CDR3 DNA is TGTGCCAGCAGTCGGACAGGGGGAGAGACCCAGTACTTC.

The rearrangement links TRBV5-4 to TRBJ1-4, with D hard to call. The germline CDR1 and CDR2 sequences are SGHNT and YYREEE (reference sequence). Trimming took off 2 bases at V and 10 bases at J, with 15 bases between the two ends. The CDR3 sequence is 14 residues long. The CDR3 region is CASSFSAASGKLFF. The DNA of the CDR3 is TGTGCCAGCAGCTTTTCGGCAGCCTCGGGAAAACTGTTTTTT.

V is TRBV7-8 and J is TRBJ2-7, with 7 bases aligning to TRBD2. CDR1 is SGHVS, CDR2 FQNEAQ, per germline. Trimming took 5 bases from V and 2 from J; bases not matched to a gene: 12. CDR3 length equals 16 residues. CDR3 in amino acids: CASSRTGGAGTYEQYF. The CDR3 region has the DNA TGTGCCAGCAGCCGAACCGGGGGAGCGGGGACCTACGAGCAGTACTTC. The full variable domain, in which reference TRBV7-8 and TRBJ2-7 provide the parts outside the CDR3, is GAGVSQSPRYKVAKRGQDVALRCDPISGHVSLFWYQQALGQGPEFLTYFQNEAQLDKSGLPSDRFFAERPEGSVSTLKIQRTQQEDSAVYLCASSRTGGAGTYEQYFGPGTRLTVT.

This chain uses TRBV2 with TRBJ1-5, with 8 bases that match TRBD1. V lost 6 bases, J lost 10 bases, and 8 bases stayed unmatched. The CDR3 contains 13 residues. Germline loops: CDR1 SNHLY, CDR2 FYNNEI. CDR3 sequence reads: CASRVDREGPQHF. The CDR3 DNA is TGTGCCAGCAGGGTGGACAGGGAGGGACCCCAGCATTTT.

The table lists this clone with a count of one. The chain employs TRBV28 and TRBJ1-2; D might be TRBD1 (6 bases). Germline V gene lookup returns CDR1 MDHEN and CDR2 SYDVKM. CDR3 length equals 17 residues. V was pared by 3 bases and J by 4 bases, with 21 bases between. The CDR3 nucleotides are TGTGCCAGCAGTTTCCATCGCAGGGGACCACCACCCTATGGCTACACCTTC. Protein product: CASSFHRRGPPPYGYTF.